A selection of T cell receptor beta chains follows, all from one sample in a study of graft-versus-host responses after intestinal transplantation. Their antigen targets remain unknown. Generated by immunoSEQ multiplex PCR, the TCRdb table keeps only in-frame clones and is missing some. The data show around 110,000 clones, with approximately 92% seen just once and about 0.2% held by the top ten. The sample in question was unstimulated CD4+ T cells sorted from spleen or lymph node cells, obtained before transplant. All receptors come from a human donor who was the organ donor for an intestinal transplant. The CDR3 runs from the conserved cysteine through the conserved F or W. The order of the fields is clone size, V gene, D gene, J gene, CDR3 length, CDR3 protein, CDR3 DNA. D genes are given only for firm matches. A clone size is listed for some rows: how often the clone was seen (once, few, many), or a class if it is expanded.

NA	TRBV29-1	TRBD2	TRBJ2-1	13	CSVSGRAYNEQFF	TGCAGCGTTAGCGGGAGGGCCTACAATGAGCAGTTCTTC
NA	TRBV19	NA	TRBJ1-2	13	CASSIGQGYGYTF	TGTGCCAGTAGTATAGGGCAGGGCTATGGCTACACCTTC
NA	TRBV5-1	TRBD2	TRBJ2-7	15	CASSPRLAGNYEQYF	TGCGCCAGCAGCCCCCGACTAGCGGGAAACTACGAGCAGTACTTC
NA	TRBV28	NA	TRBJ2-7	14	CASSFRGEDYEQYF	TGTGCCAGCAGTTTCAGGGGGGAAGACTACGAGCAGTACTTC
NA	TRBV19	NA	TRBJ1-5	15	CASSMTRAGNQPQHF	TGTGCCAGTAGTATGACAAGAGCAGGGAATCAGCCCCAGCATTTT
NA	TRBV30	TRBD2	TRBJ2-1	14	CAWKGLADHNEQFF	TGTGCCTGGAAGGGACTAGCGGACCACAATGAGCAGTTCTTC
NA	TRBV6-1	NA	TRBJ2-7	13	CASGRGRLYEQYF	TGTGCCAGCGGCAGGGGCCGGCTCTACGAGCAGTACTTC
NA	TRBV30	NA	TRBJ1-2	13	CAWSVGRDYGYTF	TGTGCCTGGAGTGTCGGCAGGGACTATGGCTACACCTTC
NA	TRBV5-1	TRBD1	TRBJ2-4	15	CASSLAGTGDGIQYF	TGCGCCAGCAGCTTGGCCGGGACAGGGGATGGCATTCAGTACTTC
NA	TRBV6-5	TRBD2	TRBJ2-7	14	CASLQAGRGYEQYF	TGTGCCAGCCTTCAGGCAGGGAGGGGCTACGAGCAGTACTTC
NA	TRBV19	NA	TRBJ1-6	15	CASPLGQRSNSPLHF	TGTGCCAGCCCCCTCGGCCAGAGATCAAATTCACCCCTCCACTTT
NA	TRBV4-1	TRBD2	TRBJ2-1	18	CASSPSERGRRSYNEQFF	TGCGCCAGCAGCCCCTCAGAGCGCGGGAGACGGTCCTACAATGAGCAGTTCTTC
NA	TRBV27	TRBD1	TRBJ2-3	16	CASSPSRTGYEDTQYF	TGTGCCAGCAGCCCTTCCCGGACAGGGTATGAGGATACGCAGTATTTT
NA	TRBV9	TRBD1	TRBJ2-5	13	CASSGQGRETQYF	TGTGCCAGCAGCGGACAGGGGCGGGAGACCCAGTACTTC
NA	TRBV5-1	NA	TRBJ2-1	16	CASSLTGISSYNEQFF	TGCGCCAGCAGCTTGACTGGCATTAGCTCCTACAATGAGCAGTTCTTC
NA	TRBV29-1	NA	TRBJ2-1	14	CSVVAAPRPNEQFF	TGCAGCGTTGTCGCAGCCCCTCGCCCCAATGAGCAGTTCTTC
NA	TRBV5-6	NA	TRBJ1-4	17	CASSLAPHPATNEKLFF	TGTGCCAGCAGCTTGGCCCCACACCCTGCAACTAATGAAAAACTGTTTTTT
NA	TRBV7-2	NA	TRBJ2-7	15	CASSLAGAGSYEQYF	TGTGCCAGCAGCTTAGCGGGAGCGGGCTCCTACGAGCAGTACTTC
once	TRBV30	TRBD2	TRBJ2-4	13	CAWSRLAEGGQYF	TGTGCCTGGAGTAGACTAGCGGAAGGGGGTCAGTACTTC
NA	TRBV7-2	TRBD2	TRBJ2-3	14	CASSLGTSTDTQYF	TGTGCCAGCAGCCTAGGGACTAGTACAGATACGCAGTATTTT
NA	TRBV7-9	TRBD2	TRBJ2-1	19	CASSLVLAEKKKIYNEQFF	TGTGCCAGCAGCTTGGTACTAGCGGAAAAGAAGAAGATATACAATGAGCAGTTCTTC
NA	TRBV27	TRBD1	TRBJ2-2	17	CASSPGTGGANTGELFF	TGTGCCAGCAGCCCCGGGACAGGGGGTGCGAACACCGGGGAGCTGTTTTTT
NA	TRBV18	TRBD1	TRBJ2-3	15	CASSPKDRVTDTQYF	TGTGCCAGCTCACCAAAGGACAGGGTCACAGATACGCAGTATTTT
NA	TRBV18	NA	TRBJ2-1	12	CASSPIGVEQFF	TGTGCCAGCTCACCAATCGGAGTCGAGCAGTTCTTC
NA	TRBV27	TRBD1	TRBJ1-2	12	CASSTGGYGYTF	TGTGCCAGCAGCACAGGGGGGTATGGCTACACCTTC
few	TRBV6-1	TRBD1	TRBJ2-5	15	CASSRDRGGQETQYF	TGTGCCAGCAGCCGGGACAGGGGGGGGCAAGAGACCCAGTACTTC
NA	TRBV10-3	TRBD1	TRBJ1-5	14	CAISAGGPNQPQHF	TGTGCCATCAGTGCAGGGGGGCCGAATCAGCCCCAGCATTTT
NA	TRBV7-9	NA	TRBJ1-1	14	CASSLARAYTEAFF	TGTGCCAGCAGCTTAGCTCGTGCGTACACTGAAGCTTTCTTT
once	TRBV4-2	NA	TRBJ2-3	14	CASSQDPMMDTQYF	TGTGCCAGCAGTCAAGATCCCATGATGGATACGCAGTATTTT
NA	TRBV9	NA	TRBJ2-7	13	CASSGSGGGEQYF	TGTGCCAGCAGTGGGTCCGGGGGCGGCGAGCAGTACTTC
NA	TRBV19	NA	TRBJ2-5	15	CASSIEAGRQETQYF	TGTGCCAGTAGTATAGAGGCAGGGCGCCAAGAGACCCAGTACTTC
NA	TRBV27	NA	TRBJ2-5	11	CASSPIETQYF	TGTGCCAGCAGTCCGATAGAGACCCAGTACTTC
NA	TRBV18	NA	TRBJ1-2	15	CASSPSDALGYGYTF	TGTGCCAGCTCCCCTTCGGACGCCCTGGGCTATGGCTACACCTTC
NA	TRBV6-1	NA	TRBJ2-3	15	CASNSQGRERDTQYF	TGTGCCAGCAACTCCCAGGGGCGGGAGAGAGATACGCAGTATTTT